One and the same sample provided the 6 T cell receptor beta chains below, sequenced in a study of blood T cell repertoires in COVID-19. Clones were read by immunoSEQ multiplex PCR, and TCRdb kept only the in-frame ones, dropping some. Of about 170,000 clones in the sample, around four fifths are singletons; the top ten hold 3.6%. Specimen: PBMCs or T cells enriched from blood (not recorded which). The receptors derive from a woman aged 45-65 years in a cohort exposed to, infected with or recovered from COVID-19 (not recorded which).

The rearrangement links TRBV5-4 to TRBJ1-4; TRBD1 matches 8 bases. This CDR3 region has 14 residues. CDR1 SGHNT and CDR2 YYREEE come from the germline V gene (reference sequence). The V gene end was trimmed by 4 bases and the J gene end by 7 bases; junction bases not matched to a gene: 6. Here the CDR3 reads CASSQGQASEKLFF. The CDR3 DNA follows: TGTGCCAGCAGCCAGGGACAGGCCAGTGAAAAACTGTTTTTT. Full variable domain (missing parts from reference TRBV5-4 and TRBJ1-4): ETGVTQSPTHLIKTRGQQVTLRCSSQSGHNTVSWYQQALGQGPQFIFQYYREEENGRGNFPPRFSGLQFPNYSSELNVNALELDDSALYLCASSQGQASEKLFFGSGTQLSVL.

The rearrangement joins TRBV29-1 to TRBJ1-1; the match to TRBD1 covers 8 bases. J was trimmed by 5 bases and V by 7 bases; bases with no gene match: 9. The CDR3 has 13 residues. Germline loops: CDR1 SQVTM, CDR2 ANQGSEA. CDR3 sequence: CSAGTGGFTEAFF. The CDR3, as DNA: TGCAGCGCGGGGACAGGAGGTTTTACTGAAGCTTTCTTT.

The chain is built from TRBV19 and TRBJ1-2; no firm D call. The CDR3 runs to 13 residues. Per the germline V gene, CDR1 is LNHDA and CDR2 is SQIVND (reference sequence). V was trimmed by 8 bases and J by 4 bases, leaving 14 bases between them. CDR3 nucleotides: TGTGCCAGTGGCGGGGAGCGAGGCTATGGCTACACCTTC. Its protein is CASGGERGYGYTF.

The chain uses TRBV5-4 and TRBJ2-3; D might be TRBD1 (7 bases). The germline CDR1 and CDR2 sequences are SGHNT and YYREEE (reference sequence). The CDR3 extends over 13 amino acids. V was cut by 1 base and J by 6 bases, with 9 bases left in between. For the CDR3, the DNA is TGTGCCAGCAGCTTGTCAGGGGGGGATACGCAGTATTTT. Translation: CASSLSGGDTQYF.

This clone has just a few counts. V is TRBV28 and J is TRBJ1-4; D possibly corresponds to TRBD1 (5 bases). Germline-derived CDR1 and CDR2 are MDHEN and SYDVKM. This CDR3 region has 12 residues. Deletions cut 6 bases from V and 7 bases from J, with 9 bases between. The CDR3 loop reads CASSPRGEKLFF. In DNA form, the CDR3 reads TGTGCCAGCAGCCCTAGGGGTGAAAAACTGTTTTTT.

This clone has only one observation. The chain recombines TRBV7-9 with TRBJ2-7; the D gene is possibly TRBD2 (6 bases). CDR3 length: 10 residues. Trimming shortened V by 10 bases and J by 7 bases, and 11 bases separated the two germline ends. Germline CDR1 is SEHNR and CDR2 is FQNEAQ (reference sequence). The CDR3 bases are TGTGCCACCGACGGGGGAGAGCAGTACTTC. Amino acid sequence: CATDGGEQYF.